This paragraph covers one T cell receptor (beta chain) sequence. Its target antigen remains unknown. The input lacks base qualities; no much larger clone sits a single base away. The sample is drawn from a study of blood T cell repertoires in COVID-19 (dated by TCRdb to the early 2020s). For the wider study: Collaborator samples came from the United States, Italy and Spain and covered acute and convalescent phases of COVID-19. The material from the prospective study consisted of cDNA or gDNA derived from T cells, B-cell-depleted T cells, or PBMCs. The dataset comprised deeply sampled blood TCRbeta repertoires from subjects exposed to, actively infected with, or recovered from COVID-19. The repertoires were made available in a free public database intended to serve as a resource for research on the immune response to SARS-CoV-2. The samples were drawn from the first 160 participants of the ongoing ImmuneRACE study and from over 950 subjects provided by 6 global collaborators. Nearly every sample came with metadata listing a de-identified subject ID, COVID-19 status, age in years and sex. Where available, HLA class I and class II types were taken from metadata supplied by the sample provider and were not determined by assay-based typing.

One collaborating source in Seattle enrolled patients during active infection and followed them longitudinally through the course of disease. Each collaborating institution followed its own protocols to collect whole blood in K2EDTA tubes. For TCRbeta analysis, collaborators shipped samples in one of three forms: frozen whole blood, isolated PBMCs, or DNA extracted from either of those sample types. Broader findings and caveats from the paper: Clinical and demographic metadata were provided uncurated, with the amount varying by source and participant.

TCRbeta CDR3 regions were amplified from genomic DNA by means of the immunoSEQ Assay, a bias-controlled multiplex PCR. Turning to the authors' computational methods: The number of nucleated cells in each sample was estimated from the amplification of reference gene primers within the assay. Sequence reads were collapsed and filtered to measure the absolute abundance of every unique TCRbeta CDR3 rearrangement. For each sample, productive Simpson clonality was calculated by taking the square root of Simpson's diversity index across productive rearrangements. TCRdb took over this immuneACCESS table, retaining in-frame rearrangements with V and J assigned. Such tables are incomplete; in checked studies, under half of the missing clones stem from an unresolved V gene, and the remainder is unexplained. For V, J and clone size, that table is used; D and trimming come from the DNA. This sample gives tens of thousands of clones in total; 90% of them show up just once. The ten largest make up over 5.5% of the sample.

V and J lose 3 bases and 0 bases, and a span of 6 bases separates them. CDR1 SGHTA and CDR2 FQGNSA are derived from the germline V gene. The CDR3 spans 14 residues, from the cysteine through the phenylalanine. Of all the DNA, just the CDR3 is kept, 42 bases in frame from base 1. Specimen: peripheral blood. The sequence links TRBV7-2 to TRBJ1-5, with the D gene not confidently named. This sequence was found in a young man with COVID-19, enrolled during active disease. The CDR3 is CASSFGLSNQPQHF. The sequenced DNA: TGTGCCAGCAGCTTCGGACTTAGCAATCAGCCCCAGCATTTT.